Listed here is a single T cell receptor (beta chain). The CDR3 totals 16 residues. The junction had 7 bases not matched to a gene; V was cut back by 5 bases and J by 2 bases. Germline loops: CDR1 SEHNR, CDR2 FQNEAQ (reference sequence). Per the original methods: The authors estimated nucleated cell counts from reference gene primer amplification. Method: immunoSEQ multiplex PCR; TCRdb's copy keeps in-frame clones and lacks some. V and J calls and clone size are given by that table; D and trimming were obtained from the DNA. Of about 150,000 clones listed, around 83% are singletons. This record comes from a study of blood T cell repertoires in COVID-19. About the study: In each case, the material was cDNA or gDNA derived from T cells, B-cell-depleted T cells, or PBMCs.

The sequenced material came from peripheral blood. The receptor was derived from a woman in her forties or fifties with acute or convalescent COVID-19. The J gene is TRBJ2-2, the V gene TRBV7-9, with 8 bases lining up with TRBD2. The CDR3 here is CASSPTLAGNTGELFF. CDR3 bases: TGTGCCAGCAGCCCGACTTTAGCGGGAAACACCGGGGAGCTGTTTTTT.